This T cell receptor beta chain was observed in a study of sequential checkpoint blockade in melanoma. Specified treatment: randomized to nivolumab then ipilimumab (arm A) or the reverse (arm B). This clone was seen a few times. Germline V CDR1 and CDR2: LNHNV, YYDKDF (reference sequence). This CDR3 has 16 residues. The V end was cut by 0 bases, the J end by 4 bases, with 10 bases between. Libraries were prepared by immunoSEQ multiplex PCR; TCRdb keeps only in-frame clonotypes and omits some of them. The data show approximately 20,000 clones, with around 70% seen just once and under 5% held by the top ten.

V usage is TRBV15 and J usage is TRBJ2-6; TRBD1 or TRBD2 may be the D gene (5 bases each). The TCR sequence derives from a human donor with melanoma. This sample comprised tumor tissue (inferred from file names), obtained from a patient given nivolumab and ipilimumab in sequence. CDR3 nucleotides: TGTGCCACCAGCAGAGAGGGGGACGGCGGGGCCAACGTCCTGACTTTC. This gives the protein CATSREGDGGANVLTF.